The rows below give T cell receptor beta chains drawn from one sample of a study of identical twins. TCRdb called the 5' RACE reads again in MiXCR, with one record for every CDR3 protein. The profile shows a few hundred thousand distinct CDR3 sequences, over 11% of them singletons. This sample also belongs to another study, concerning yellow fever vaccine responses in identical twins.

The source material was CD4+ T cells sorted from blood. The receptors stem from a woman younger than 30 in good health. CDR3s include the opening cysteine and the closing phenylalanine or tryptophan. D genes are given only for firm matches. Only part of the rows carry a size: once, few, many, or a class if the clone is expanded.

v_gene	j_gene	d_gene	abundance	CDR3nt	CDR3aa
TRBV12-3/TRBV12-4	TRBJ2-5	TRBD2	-	TGTGCCAGCAGTTTAGCGCGTAGGACTAGCGGGGGACAAGAGACCCAGTACTTC	CASSLARRTSGGQETQYF
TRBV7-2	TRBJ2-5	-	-	TGTGCCAGCAGCCCCAGGGACCACCAAGAGACCCAGTACTTC	CASSPRDHQETQYF
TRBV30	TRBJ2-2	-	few	TGTGCCTGGAGTAGTCAGTCTACCGGGGAGCTGTTTTTT	CAWSSQSTGELFF
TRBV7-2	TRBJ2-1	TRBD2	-	TGTGCCAGCAGCCAATTCATAGCGGGTCGGCAGTTCTTC	CASSQFIAGRQFF
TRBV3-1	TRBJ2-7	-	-	TGTGCCAGCAGCCAACTGGGGGGACCCTACGAGCAGTACTTC	CASSQLGGPYEQYF
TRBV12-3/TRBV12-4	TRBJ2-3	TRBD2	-	TGTGCCAGCAGGCAGACTAGCGGGGGGGCGGCAGATACGCAGTATTTT	CASRQTSGGAADTQYF
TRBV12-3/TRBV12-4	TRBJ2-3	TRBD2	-	TGTGCCAGCAGTATGAGCGGGGGTTTGGGGGCAGATACGCAGTATTTT	CASSMSGGLGADTQYF
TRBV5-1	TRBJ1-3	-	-	TGCGCCAGCAGCCCCGGGGATGGAAACACCATATATTTT	CASSPGDGNTIYF
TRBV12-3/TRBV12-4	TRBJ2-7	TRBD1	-	TGTGCCAGCAGTGGGACAGGGGGGGTAGGGATCTACGAGCAGTACTTC	CASSGTGGVGIYEQYF
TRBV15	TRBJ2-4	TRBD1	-	TGTGCCACCAGCAGAGACCGACAGGGAAACATTCAGTACTTC	CATSRDRQGNIQYF
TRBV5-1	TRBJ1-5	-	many	TGCGCCAGCAGCTGGGACGGGTCTAGCAATCAGCCCCAGCATTTT	CASSWDGSSNQPQHF
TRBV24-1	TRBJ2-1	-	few	TGTGCCACCAGTGATTTGGGGTCCGGGTGGAATGAGCAGTTCTTC	CATSDLGSGWNEQFF
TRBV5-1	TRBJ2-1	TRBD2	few	TGCGCCAGCAGCCATACTAGCGGGGGAAACAATGAGCAGTTCTTC	CASSHTSGGNNEQFF
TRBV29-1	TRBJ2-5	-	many	TGCAGCACTACTGTGGTAGCTGGAGAGACCCAGTACTTC	CSTTVVAGETQYF
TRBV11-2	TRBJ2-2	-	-	TGTGCCAGCAGCTTGCTCAAAACGACGTTGTTTTTT	CASSLLKTTLFF
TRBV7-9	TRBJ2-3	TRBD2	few	TGTGCCAGCGTGGTGGGGGGGAGCACAGATACGCAGTATTTT	CASVVGGSTDTQYF
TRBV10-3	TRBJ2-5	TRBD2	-	TGTGCCATCGCTTCGGGGGGGCAAGAGACCCAGTACTTC	CAIASGGQETQYF
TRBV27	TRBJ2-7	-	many	TGTGCCAGCTTGGCTCCCCGTCTCCAAGCCTACGAGCAGTACTTC	CASLAPRLQAYEQYF
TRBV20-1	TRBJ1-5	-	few	TGCAGTGCTAGAGGCCCCGCTCAGCCCCAGCATTTT	CSARGPAQPQHF
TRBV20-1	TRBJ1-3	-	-	TGCAGTGTAGGGCAGGGGACAGGAAACACCATATATTTT	CSVGQGTGNTIYF
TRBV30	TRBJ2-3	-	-	TGTGCCTGGAGGAATGGACAGAGCACAGATACGCAGTATTTT	CAWRNGQSTDTQYF
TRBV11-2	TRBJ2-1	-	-	TGTGCCTGCCAAATGGACTGGACCTCCAATGAGCAGTTCTTC	CACQMDWTSNEQFF
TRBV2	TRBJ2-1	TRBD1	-	TGTACCTGCAGTTCCGGGACAGGGGGCGTAGTATCCTACAATGAGCAGTTCTTC	CTCSSGTGGVVSYNEQFF
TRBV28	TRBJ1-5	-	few	TGTGCCAGCATACAGGAGAGCAATCAGCCCCAGCATTTT	CASIQESNQPQHF
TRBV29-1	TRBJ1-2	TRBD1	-	TGCAGCGTTGGAAAAAGACAGGGCGGCTATGGCTACACCTTC	CSVGKRQGGYGYTF
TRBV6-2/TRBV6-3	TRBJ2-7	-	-	TGTGCCAGCACCGAAGGTGGGAAGCGGCATCCGTACGAGCAGTACTTC	CASTEGGKRHPYEQYF
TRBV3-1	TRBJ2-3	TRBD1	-	TGTGCCAGCAGCCCGCGAATGGGACAGGGCACAGATACGCAGTATTTT	CASSPRMGQGTDTQYF
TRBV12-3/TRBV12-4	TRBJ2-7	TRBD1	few	TGTGCCAGCAGTTTAGCGGGGGGACAGGGACCGAGCTCCTACGAGCAGTACTTC	CASSLAGGQGPSSYEQYF
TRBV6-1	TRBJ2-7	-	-	TGTGCCAGCAGTGAAGGACTCCCAAATCCCGCCTCCTACGAGCAGTACTTC	CASSEGLPNPASYEQYF
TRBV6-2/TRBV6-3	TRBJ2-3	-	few	TGTGCCAGCACCCGAGCGAGCCTTCCAATCGCAGATACGCAGTATTTT	CASTRASLPIADTQYF
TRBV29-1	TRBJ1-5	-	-	TGCAGCGTAACCCATCGACAGACAAATAGCAATCAGCCCCAGCATTTT	CSVTHRQTNSNQPQHF
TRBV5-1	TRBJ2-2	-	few	TGCGCCAGCAGCTTGCAGGGATCCGGGGAGCTGTTTTTT	CASSLQGSGELFF
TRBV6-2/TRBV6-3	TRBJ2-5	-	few	TGTGCCAGCAGTTACTCCCTGGGGGGCTCCGGCGGGACCCAGTACTTC	CASSYSLGGSGGTQYF
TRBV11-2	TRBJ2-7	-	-	TGTGCCAGCAGCCTACCGGGACGAACAAAGGGGGAGCAGTACTTC	CASSLPGRTKGEQYF
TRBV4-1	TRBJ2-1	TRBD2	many	TGCGCCAGCAGCCAAGAGGGACTAGCGGGCACCGGAAATGAGCAGTTCTTC	CASSQEGLAGTGNEQFF
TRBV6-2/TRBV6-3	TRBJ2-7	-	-	TGTGCCAGCAGGGCCCACCTCTACGAGCAGTACTTC	CASRAHLYEQYF
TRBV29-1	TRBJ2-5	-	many	TGCAGCGTTGGTCTGGGATTCGAGACCCAGTACTTC	CSVGLGFETQYF